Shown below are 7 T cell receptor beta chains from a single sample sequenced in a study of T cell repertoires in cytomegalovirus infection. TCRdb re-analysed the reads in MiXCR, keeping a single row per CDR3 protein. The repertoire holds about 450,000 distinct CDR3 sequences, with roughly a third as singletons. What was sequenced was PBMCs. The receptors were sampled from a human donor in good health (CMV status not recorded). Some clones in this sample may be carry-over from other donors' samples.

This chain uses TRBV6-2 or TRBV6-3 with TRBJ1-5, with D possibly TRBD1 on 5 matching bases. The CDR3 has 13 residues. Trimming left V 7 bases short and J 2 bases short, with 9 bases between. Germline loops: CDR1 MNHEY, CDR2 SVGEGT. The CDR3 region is CASKGEGNQPQHF. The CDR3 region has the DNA TGTGCCAGCAAAGGGGAGGGCAATCAGCCCCAGCATTTT.

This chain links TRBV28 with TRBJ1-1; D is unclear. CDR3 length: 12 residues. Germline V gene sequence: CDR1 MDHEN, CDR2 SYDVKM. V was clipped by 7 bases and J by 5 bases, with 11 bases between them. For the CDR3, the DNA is TGTGCCAGCACCACCGCGGGGACTGAAGCTTTCTTT. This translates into CASTTAGTEAFF.

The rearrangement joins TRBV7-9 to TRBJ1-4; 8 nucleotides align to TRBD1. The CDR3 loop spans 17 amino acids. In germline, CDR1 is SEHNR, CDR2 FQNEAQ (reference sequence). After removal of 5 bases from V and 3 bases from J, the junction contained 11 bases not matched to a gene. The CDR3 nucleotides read TGTGCCAGCAGCGCGCAGCGGGACAGGCAAGCTAATGAAAAACTGTTTTTT. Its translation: CASSAQRDRQANEKLFF.

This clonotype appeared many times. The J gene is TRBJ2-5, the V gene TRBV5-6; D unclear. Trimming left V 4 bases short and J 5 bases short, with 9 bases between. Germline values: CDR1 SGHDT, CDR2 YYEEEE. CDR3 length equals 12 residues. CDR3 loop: CASSRPVETQYF. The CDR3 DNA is TGTGCCAGCAGCCGACCAGTGGAGACCCAGTACTTC.

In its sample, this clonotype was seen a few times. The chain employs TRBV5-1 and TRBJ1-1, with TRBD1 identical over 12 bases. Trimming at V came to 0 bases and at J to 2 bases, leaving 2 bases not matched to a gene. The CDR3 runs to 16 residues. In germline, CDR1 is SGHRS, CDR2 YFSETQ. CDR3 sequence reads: CASSLEGQGANTEAFF. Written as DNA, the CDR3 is TGCGCCAGCAGCTTGGAGGGACAGGGGGCAAACACTGAAGCTTTCTTT.

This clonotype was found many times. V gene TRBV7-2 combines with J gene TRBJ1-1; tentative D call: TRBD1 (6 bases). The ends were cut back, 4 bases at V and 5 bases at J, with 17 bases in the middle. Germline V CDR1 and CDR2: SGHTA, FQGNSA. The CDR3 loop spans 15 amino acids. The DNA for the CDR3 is TGTGCCAGCAGCTACGACAGGTCTGTAATGACTGAAGCTTTCTTT. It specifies CASSYDRSVMTEAFF.

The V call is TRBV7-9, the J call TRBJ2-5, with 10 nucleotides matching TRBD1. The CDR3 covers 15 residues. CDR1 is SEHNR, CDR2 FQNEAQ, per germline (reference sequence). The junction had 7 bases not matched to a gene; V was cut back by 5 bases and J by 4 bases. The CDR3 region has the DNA TGTGCCAGCAGCCCCCGTGACAGGGGGCGAGAGACCCAGTACTTC. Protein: CASSPRDRGRETQYF.